The T cell receptor beta chain under discussion was sequenced for a study of blood T cells in healthy people across ages. A J-beta primer mix and a sample-barcoded 5' primer were used in a second PCR of roughly 7 to 12 cycles. CDR3-containing paired-end reads numbered at least 2.5 million in each sample. TCRdb itself ran the 5' RACE reads through MiXCR, one entry per CDR3 protein. The sample lists about 1 million distinct CDR3 sequences, roughly 45% seen once, with about 20% in the top ten. Study-level points and caveats: In long-lived donors, naive CD4+ cell counts and diversity exceeded those of aged donors. Those diversity estimates obtained from one million T cells were thought to be underestimates.

Details on this clonotype: Its specificity is not known.

Specimen: blood. The source of this sequence is a woman aged 55-75 years in good health.

The CDR3 loop is CASSVAWAASGANVLTF. DNA of the CDR3: TGTGCCAGCAGCGTAGCTTGGGCGGCCTCTGGGGCCAACGTCCTGACTTTC. V is TRBV9 and J is TRBJ2-6; D gene uncertain. There are 17 residues in the CDR3. V was shortened by 0 bases and J by 0 bases, with 10 bases between the two germline ends. Germline V CDR1 and CDR2: SGDLS, YYNGEE. Drawing the rest from reference TRBV9 and TRBJ2-6, the complete variable domain is DSGVTQTPKHLITATGQRVTLRCSPRSGDLSVYWYQQSLDQGLQFLIQYYNGEERAKGNILERFSAQQFPDLHSELNLSSLELGDSALYFCASSVAWAASGANVLTFGAGSRLTVL.